This T cell receptor (beta chain) was captured in a study of molecular identifiers for immune sequencing clone quantification. Study-level background: Replicate runs used RNA from around 20,000 or 100,000 naive CD8 cells, which was split five ways into aliquots, and four of those aliquots were then sequenced.

General observations from the study: Clones above 20 RNA copies contained over 98% of effector molecules and under 1% of naive molecules.

TCRdb reprocessed the PCR reads with MiXCR, giving one entry per CDR3 protein. Seen here are about 320,000 distinct CDR3 sequences, about 21% observed once, and the top ten hold about 0.79%. The CD8+CD4-CCR7+CD45RA+ phenotype defined the sorted naive CD8 T cells. The V gene's germline CDR1 is MNHEY and CDR2 SVGAGI. The J segment lost 0 bases and the V segment lost 5 bases, leaving 20 bases of the junction unmatched. The CDR3 is made up of 21 amino acids. This clonotype was seen repeatedly, ten times or more. Its target is not known. The sequence came from a human donor in good health. Some libraries in this study had Jurkat cell RNA spiked in. Sequencing used naive CD8+ T cells from blood, with Jurkat cell RNA spiked in. Subset meaning: FACS-sorted CD8+CD4-CCR7+CD45RA+ naive T cells. The chain recombines TRBV6-5 with TRBJ1-3, with TRBD1 matching 9 bases. The CDR3, as DNA: TGTGCCAGCAGTGATATTCCTCCGGGACAGGGACTATTCAACTCTGGAAACACCATATATTTT. Its protein product is CASSDIPPGQGLFNSGNTIYF.